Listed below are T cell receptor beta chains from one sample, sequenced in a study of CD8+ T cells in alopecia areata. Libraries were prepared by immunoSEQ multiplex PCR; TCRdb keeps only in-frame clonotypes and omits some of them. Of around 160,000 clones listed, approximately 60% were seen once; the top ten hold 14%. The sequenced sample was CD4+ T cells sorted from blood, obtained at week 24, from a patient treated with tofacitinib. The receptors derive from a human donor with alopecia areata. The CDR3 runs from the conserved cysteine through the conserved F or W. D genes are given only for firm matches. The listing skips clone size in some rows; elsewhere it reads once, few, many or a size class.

CDR3aa: CASSEYKGETQYF; CDR3nt: TGTGCCAGCAGTGAATATAAGGGGGAGACCCAGTACTTC; v_gene: TRBV25-1; j_gene: TRBJ2-5; abundance: .; d_gene: .; len: 13
CDR3aa: CAIRDRRGSYEQYF; CDR3nt: TGTGCCATCAGGGACAGGAGGGGCTCCTACGAGCAGTACTTC; v_gene: TRBV10-3; j_gene: TRBJ2-7; abundance: few; d_gene: .; len: 14
CDR3aa: CASSLPDRHYGYTF; CDR3nt: TGTGCCAGCAGTCTGCCCGACCGACACTATGGCTACACCTTC; v_gene: TRBV28; j_gene: TRBJ1-2; abundance: few; d_gene: .; len: 14
CDR3aa: CASSLGLFYGYTF; CDR3nt: TGTGCCAGCAGCTTGGGATTATTCTATGGCTACACCTTC; v_gene: TRBV7-9; j_gene: TRBJ1-2; abundance: few; d_gene: .; len: 13
CDR3aa: CAISDQGTLGQGNSPLHF; CDR3nt: TGTGCCATCAGTGACCAGGGGACCCTTGGACAGGGGAATTCACCCCTCCACTTT; v_gene: TRBV10-3; j_gene: TRBJ1-6; abundance: .; d_gene: TRBD1; len: 18
CDR3aa: CASSLGQLAGETQYF; CDR3nt: TGTGCCAGCAGCTTAGGGCAGTTGGCAGGAGAGACCCAGTACTTC; v_gene: TRBV7-2; j_gene: TRBJ2-5; abundance: .; d_gene: .; len: 15
CDR3aa: CSVARDRMGNLFF; CDR3nt: TGCAGCGTAGCCCGGGACCGGATGGGAAATCTGTTTTTT; v_gene: TRBV29-1; j_gene: TRBJ2-2; abundance: .; d_gene: .; len: 13
CDR3aa: CASNQGTHSNQPQHF; CDR3nt: TGTGCCAGCAATCAGGGGACTCATAGCAATCAGCCCCAGCATTTT; v_gene: TRBV2; j_gene: TRBJ1-5; abundance: once; d_gene: .; len: 15
CDR3aa: CASSYSTGRRGYTF; CDR3nt: TGTGCCAGCAGTTACTCCACAGGGAGGCGTGGCTACACCTTC; v_gene: TRBV6-5; j_gene: TRBJ1-2; abundance: .; d_gene: .; len: 14
CDR3aa: CSVEEYPDQNRPSNQPQHF; CDR3nt: TGCAGCGTTGAAGAATATCCGGACCAGAACCGGCCTAGCAATCAGCCCCAGCATTTT; v_gene: TRBV29-1; j_gene: TRBJ1-5; abundance: .; d_gene: .; len: 19
CDR3aa: CASSQPQRDRGKQPQHF; CDR3nt: TGTGCCAGCAGCCAACCACAAAGAGACAGGGGAAAGCAGCCCCAGCATTTT; v_gene: TRBV11-3; j_gene: TRBJ1-5; abundance: .; d_gene: TRBD1; len: 17
CDR3aa: CAIGLSDSGNQPQHF; CDR3nt: TGTGCCATCGGTTTATCGGACAGCGGCAATCAGCCCCAGCATTTT; v_gene: TRBV10-3; j_gene: TRBJ1-5; abundance: .; d_gene: .; len: 15
CDR3aa: CASKGGVGAYRSVETQYF; CDR3nt: TGTGCCAGCAAAGGGGGTGTCGGCGCCTACCGGTCTGTGGAGACCCAGTACTTC; v_gene: TRBV2; j_gene: TRBJ2-5; abundance: .; d_gene: .; len: 18
CDR3aa: CSVAPRTEFYGYTF; CDR3nt: TGCAGCGTTGCTCCCCGGACAGAGTTCTATGGCTACACCTTC; v_gene: TRBV29-1; j_gene: TRBJ1-2; abundance: .; d_gene: .; len: 14
CDR3aa: CALTTGWGTEAFF; CDR3nt: TGTGCCTTAACAACAGGGTGGGGAACTGAAGCTTTCTTT; v_gene: TRBV30; j_gene: TRBJ1-1; abundance: .; d_gene: .; len: 13
CDR3aa: CASNLGRGANTGELFF; CDR3nt: TGCGCCAGCAACCTAGGCCGGGGGGCGAACACCGGGGAGCTGTTTTTT; v_gene: TRBV5-1; j_gene: TRBJ2-2; abundance: few; d_gene: TRBD2; len: 16
CDR3aa: CASSRGQGASETQYF; CDR3nt: TGTGCCAGCAGCCGTGGACAGGGGGCATCGGAGACCCAGTACTTC; v_gene: TRBV7-9; j_gene: TRBJ2-5; abundance: .; d_gene: TRBD1; len: 15
CDR3aa: CASSFAGTRGSPLHF; CDR3nt: TGCGCCAGCAGCTTCGCCGGGACACGGGGGTCACCCCTCCACTTT; v_gene: TRBV5-1; j_gene: TRBJ1-6; abundance: few; d_gene: .; len: 15
CDR3aa: CASSPRAEGYEQYF; CDR3nt: TGTGCCAGCTCACCACGGGCGGAGGGATACGAGCAGTACTTC; v_gene: TRBV18; j_gene: TRBJ2-7; abundance: few; d_gene: .; len: 14
CDR3aa: CASSESRGRVVGAFF; CDR3nt: TGCGCCAGCAGCGAGAGCAGGGGGCGCGTGGTTGGAGCTTTCTTT; v_gene: TRBV5-1; j_gene: TRBJ1-1; abundance: .; d_gene: TRBD1; len: 15
CDR3aa: CASSLEGQGAFQFF; CDR3nt: TGTGCCAGCAGCTTAGAAGGACAGGGGGCTTTTCAGTTCTTC; v_gene: TRBV11-2; j_gene: TRBJ2-1; abundance: .; d_gene: TRBD1; len: 14
CDR3aa: CASSETGGYGYTF; CDR3nt: TGCGCCAGCAGTGAGACAGGGGGTTATGGCTACACCTTC; v_gene: TRBV4-1; j_gene: TRBJ1-2; abundance: .; d_gene: TRBD1; len: 13
CDR3aa: CATGARNNEQFF; CDR3nt: TGCGCCACCGGGGCCAGGAACAATGAGCAGTTCTTC; v_gene: TRBV5-1; j_gene: TRBJ2-1; abundance: few; d_gene: .; len: 12
CDR3aa: CASSLTTYEQYF; CDR3nt: TGTGCCAGCAGCTTAACGACCTACGAGCAGTACTTC; v_gene: TRBV7-8; j_gene: TRBJ2-7; abundance: .; d_gene: .; len: 12
CDR3aa: CASSLGSLNEKLFF; CDR3nt: TGCGCCAGCAGCTTGGGGTCGTTGAATGAAAAACTGTTTTTT; v_gene: TRBV5-1; j_gene: TRBJ1-4; abundance: .; d_gene: .; len: 14
CDR3aa: CASSISPQHF; CDR3nt: TGTGCCAGTAGTATATCGCCCCAGCATTTT; v_gene: TRBV19; j_gene: TRBJ1-5; abundance: .; d_gene: .; len: 10
CDR3aa: CSVRSRVSSYEQYF; CDR3nt: TGCAGCGTCAGATCACGCGTTAGCTCCTACGAGCAGTACTTC; v_gene: TRBV29-1; j_gene: TRBJ2-7; abundance: once; d_gene: .; len: 14
CDR3aa: CAWSVTSGGAETQYF; CDR3nt: TGTGCCTGGAGCGTGACTAGCGGGGGGGCAGAGACCCAGTACTTC; v_gene: TRBV30; j_gene: TRBJ2-5; abundance: .; d_gene: TRBD2; len: 15
CDR3aa: CATSFRTGLTSGANVLTF; CDR3nt: TGTGCCACCAGCTTTCGCACGGGTCTTACTTCTGGGGCCAACGTCCTGACTTTC; v_gene: TRBV15; j_gene: TRBJ2-6; abundance: .; d_gene: .; len: 18
CDR3aa: CASSPEPGSVDRETQYF; CDR3nt: TGTGCCAGCAGCCCTGAACCGGGGAGTGTGGATCGAGAGACCCAGTACTTC; v_gene: TRBV5-4; j_gene: TRBJ2-5; abundance: .; d_gene: .; len: 17
CDR3aa: CASSYGQGNSPLHF; CDR3nt: TGTGCCAGCAGTTACGGGCAGGGAAATTCACCCCTCCACTTT; v_gene: TRBV6-5; j_gene: TRBJ1-6; abundance: once; d_gene: .; len: 14
CDR3aa: CAISESAGSHYGYTF; CDR3nt: TGTGCCATCAGTGAGTCTGCAGGGTCCCACTATGGCTACACCTTC; v_gene: TRBV10-3; j_gene: TRBJ1-2; abundance: .; d_gene: .; len: 15
CDR3aa: CASSLGQGFGYTF; CDR3nt: TGTGCCAGCAGCTTAGGGCAGGGGTTTGGCTACACCTTC; v_gene: TRBV7-2; j_gene: TRBJ1-2; abundance: .; d_gene: .; len: 13
CDR3aa: CASSAGAKNIQYF; CDR3nt: TGTGCCAGCAGTGCCGGGGCTAAAAACATTCAGTACTTC; v_gene: TRBV25-1; j_gene: TRBJ2-4; abundance: .; d_gene: .; len: 13
CDR3aa: CASSVESVSSGNTIYF; CDR3nt: TGTGCCAGCAGCGTAGAATCAGTAAGCTCTGGAAACACCATATATTTT; v_gene: TRBV9; j_gene: TRBJ1-3; abundance: .; d_gene: .; len: 16
CDR3aa: CASSHDTGGNSPLHF; CDR3nt: TGTGCCAGCAGCCACGACACCGGGGGGAATTCACCCCTCCACTTT; v_gene: TRBV7-9; j_gene: TRBJ1-6; abundance: .; d_gene: .; len: 15